One sample yielded the 27 T cell receptor beta chains listed below, sequenced in a study of T cell repertoires in cytomegalovirus infection. One entry per CDR3 protein results from TCRdb running MiXCR on the reads. The sample includes approximately 70,000 distinct CDR3 sequences, roughly 20% seen only once; the top ten take roughly two thirds. These receptors lack a known antigen. Source: CD8+ T cells from cultured PBMCs, taken from culture after CMV antigen stimulation. The receptors originated from a human donor in good health (CMV status not recorded). Some clones in this sample may be carry-over from other donors' samples.

The V call is TRBV29-1, the J call TRBJ1-2; weak D call: TRBD1 (6 bases). The V end lost 2 bases, the J end lost 8 bases, and 12 bases lay between the germline ends. The CDR3 has 12 residues. CDR1 SQVTM and CDR2 ANQGSEA come from the germline V gene. The CDR3 region has the DNA TGCAGCGTTGAAACCAGGGGCAGGGGCTACACCTTC. Amino acids: CSVETRGRGYTF. Full variable domain (remainder filled in from reference TRBV29-1 and TRBJ1-2): SAVISQKPSRDICQRGTSLTIQCQVDSQVTMMFWYRQQPGQSLTLIATANQGSEATYESGFVIDKFPISRPNLTFSTLTVSNMSPEDSSIYLCSVETRGRGYTFGSGTRLTVV.

This clonotype was seen repeatedly, ten times or more. The chain employs TRBV28 and TRBJ2-5; D unclear. V lost 2 bases, J lost 0 bases, and 10 bases lay in between. The germline V gene has CDR1 MDHEN and CDR2 SYDVKM. CDR3 size: 15 residues. CDR3 region: CASSLEQEYQETQYF. The CDR3 bases are TGTGCCAGCAGTTTAGAGCAGGAGTACCAAGAGACCCAGTACTTC. The variable domain in full, completed from reference TRBV28 and TRBJ2-5, reads DVKVTQSSRYLVKRTGEKVFLECVQDMDHENMFWYRQDPGLGLRLIYFSYDVKMKEKGDIPEGYSVSREKKERFSLILESASTNQTSMYLCASSLEQEYQETQYFGPGTRLLVL.

The chain employs TRBV14 and TRBJ1-2; TRBD1 agrees at 8 bases. Trimming cost V 4 bases and J 5 bases; bases outside gene matches: 15. The length of the CDR3 is 17 residues. Germline CDR1 SGHDN, CDR2 FVKESK. CDR3 nucleotides: TGTGCCAGCAGCCCGAGTATTTGGACAGGGATGAAGTATGGCTACACCTTC. Residues: CASSPSIWTGMKYGYTF.

This clonotype was seen at least ten times. The CDR3 DNA reads as TGTGCCAGCAGTTTTCTCCCGGACACCGTTGGGTACGAGCAGTACTTC. Translation gives CASSFLPDTVGYEQYF. The chain recombines TRBV12-3 or TRBV12-4 with TRBJ2-7, with D tentatively TRBD1 (5 bases). Trimming removed 3 bases from V and 4 bases from J, with 19 bases in between. CDR3 length equals 16 residues.

The rearrangement uses TRBV11-2 and TRBJ2-3; D possibly matches TRBD1 or TRBD2 (5 bases each). CDR1 is SGHAT and CDR2 is FQNNGV in the germline V gene. The CDR3 sequence is 15 residues long. Trimming took off 8 bases at V and 1 base at J, with 16 bases between the two ends. For the CDR3, the DNA is TGTGCCAGCGCCTCCGGGGCGACGGGCACAGATACGCAGTATTTT. This codes for CASASGATGTDTQYF.

This clonotype came up a few times. The rearrangement links TRBV7-9 to TRBJ2-1; TRBD2 matches 7 bases. The CDR3 loop spans 17 amino acids. Losses at the gene ends were 2 bases for V and 3 bases for J; bases not matched to a gene: 10. Germline V CDR1 and CDR2: SEHNR, FQNEAQ (reference sequence). The CDR3 sequence: CASSLWTVASGYNEQFF. CDR3 bases: TGTGCCAGCAGCTTATGGACGGTGGCTAGCGGCTACAATGAGCAGTTCTTC. The full variable domain, rest sourced from reference TRBV7-9 and TRBJ2-1, is DTGVSQNPRHKITKRGQNVTFRCDPISEHNRLYWYRQTLGQGPEFLTYFQNEAQLEKSRLLSDRFSAERPKGSFSTLEIQRTEQGDSAMYLCASSLWTVASGYNEQFFGPGTRLTVL.

With respect to this clonotype: One end of the junction varies from germline; a read error may be responsible. The chain uses TRBV6-2 or TRBV6-3 and TRBJ2-2; tentative D call: TRBD2 (5 bases). CDR1 is MNHEY, CDR2 SVGEGT, per germline. The CDR3 spans 16 residues. Here the CDR3 reads CARSYSRAENTGELFF. The DNA of the CDR3 is TGTGCCCGCAGTTACTCGAGGGCCGAGAACACCGGGGAGCTGTTTTTT.

This clonotype was seen more than once but under ten times. The chain links TRBV7-2 to TRBJ1-5; 11 bases map to TRBD1. The CDR3 covers 16 residues. Germline CDR1 and CDR2: SGHTA and FQGNSA. V trimming: 3 bases; J trimming: 6 bases; junction bases outside the gene matches: 7. Here the CDR3 reads CASSFFGQGAGQPQHF. The CDR3 bases are TGTGCCAGCAGCTTCTTCGGACAGGGGGCGGGTCAGCCCCAGCATTTT.

This clonotype was counted a few times. The chain recombines TRBV20-1 with TRBJ1-1; D is unresolved. V was shortened by 1 base and J by 1 base, with 10 bases between the two germline ends. This CDR3 is 14 amino acids long. The germline gives CDR1 DFQATT, CDR2 SNEGSKA (reference sequence). The CDR3 spells CSARVLETNTEAFF. CDR3 bases: TGCAGTGCTAGAGTGTTGGAGACGAACACTGAAGCTTTCTTT.

This clonotype was seen only a few times. This chain uses TRBV7-9 with TRBJ1-6, with 9 bases identical to TRBD1. J was trimmed by 8 bases and V by 5 bases; bases with no gene match: 7. Per the germline V gene, CDR1 is SEHNR and CDR2 is FQNEAQ (reference sequence). The CDR3 runs to 15 residues. This CDR3 is CASSPPRTGDSPLHF. CDR3 sequence (DNA): TGTGCCAGCAGCCCACCAAGGACAGGGGATTCACCCCTCCACTTT. Looking up the rest from reference TRBV7-9 and TRBJ1-6 gives the full variable domain: DTGVSQNPRHKITKRGQNVTFRCDPISEHNRLYWYRQTLGQGPEFLTYFQNEAQLEKSRLLSDRFSAERPKGSFSTLEIQRTEQGDSAMYLCASSPPRTGDSPLHFGNGTRLTVT.

This clonotype was found a few times. The chain combines TRBV6-6 with TRBJ2-7, with D perhaps TRBD1 (6 bases). CDR3 size: 14 residues. The germline gives CDR1 MNHNY, CDR2 SVGAGI (reference sequence). The V end was cut by 7 bases, the J end by 0 bases, with 13 bases between. In nucleotides, the CDR3 is TGTGCCAGCACTATCACAGGGATCTCCTACGAGCAGTACTTC. Its protein product is CASTITGISYEQYF.

In its sample, this clonotype was seen a few times. V usage is TRBV14 and J usage is TRBJ1-6; D gene ambiguous. Germline V gene sequence: CDR1 SGHDN, CDR2 FVKESK. V was clipped by 8 bases and J by 0 bases, with 8 bases between them. The CDR3 has 14 amino acids. The CDR3 nucleotides read TGTGCCAGCGGAGGGAGCTCCTATAATTCACCCCTCCACTTT. This gives the protein CASGGSSYNSPLHF. Variable domain in full (rest from reference TRBV14 and TRBJ1-6): EAGVTQFPSHSVIEKGQTVTLRCDPISGHDNLYWYRRVMGKEIKFLLHFVKESKQDESGMPNNRFLAERTGGTYSTLKVQPAELEDSGVYFCASGGSSYNSPLHFGNGTRLTVT.

This clonotype was seen a few times. The V gene is TRBV7-6, the J gene TRBJ2-3, with D perhaps given as TRBD1 or TRBD2 (5 bases each). The V end lost 2 bases, the J end lost 0 bases, and 15 bases lay between the germline ends. This CDR3 comprises 17 residues. Germline V gives CDR1 SGHVS, CDR2 FNYEAQ. CDR3 region: CASSLYSPGLSTDTQYF. The CDR3 DNA is TGTGCCAGCAGCTTATACAGCCCGGGGCTTAGCACAGATACGCAGTATTTT.

A note on this clonotype: The conserved phenylalanine or tryptophan is not found at the CDR3 terminus, so this likely reflects a read error. The CDR3 loop is CASSRGHEQYL. The CDR3 nucleotides read TGTGCCAGCAGCCGGGGGCACGAGCAGTACTTA. V gene TRBV7-2 combines with J gene TRBJ2-7; D could derive from TRBD1 or TRBD2 (6 bases each). The CDR3 sequence is 11 residues long. Germline lookup yields CDR1 SGHTA and CDR2 FQGNSA. Trimming shortened V by 5 bases and J by 5 bases, and 7 bases separated the two germline ends.

This clonotype was detected a few times. V and J are TRBV14 and TRBJ1-1, with D hard to call. V lost 4 bases and J lost 3, with 9 bases in between. CDR3 length: 13 amino acids. CDR1 and CDR2 (germline): SGHDN, FVKESK. CDR3 loop: CASSPEEYTEAFF. The DNA of the CDR3 is TGTGCCAGCAGCCCAGAGGAGTACACTGAAGCTTTCTTT.

The chain links TRBV20-1 to TRBJ2-3; 11 positions agree with TRBD2. J lost 4 bases, V lost 5 bases, and 5 bases had no gene match. The CDR3 spans 14 residues. The germline V gene encodes CDR1 DFQATT and CDR2 SNEGSKA (reference sequence). The CDR3 DNA sequence: TGCAGTGCTCGCTCTAGCGGGGGGTCAGATACGCAGTATTTT. As protein: CSARSSGGSDTQYF.

This clonotype came up a few times. This chain uses TRBV6-2 or TRBV6-3 with TRBJ1-1, with D unresolved. V lost 2 bases to trimming and J lost 1 base, with 5 bases between them. Germline CDR1 is MNHEY and CDR2 is SVGEGT. The CDR3 is 13 amino acids. Here the CDR3 reads CASSYGENTEAFF. The CDR3 coding sequence is TGTGCCAGCAGTTACGGGGAGAACACTGAAGCTTTCTTT.

This clonotype was counted between two and nine times. The junction departs from the called germline gene at one end, perhaps through a read error. The rearrangement uses TRBV7-2 and TRBJ2-1; TRBD1 matches 7 bases. Germline V gene data show CDR1 as SGHTA and CDR2 as FQGNSA. The CDR3 totals 13 residues. The DNA of the CDR3 is TGTGCCAGCAGCACATTAGCTGAATGGGGACAGTCCTTC. Its translation is CASSTLAEWGQSF.

The chain carries TRBV4-1 and TRBJ1-1; D possibly corresponds to TRBD1 (6 bases). The germline V gene has CDR1 MGHRA and CDR2 YSYEKL. Trimming shortened V by 1 base and J by 5 bases, and 17 bases separated the two germline ends. The CDR3 runs 16 residues. CDR3 protein: CASSQGGRGGRTEAFF. CDR3 DNA sequence: TGCGCCAGCAGCCAAGGGGGGCGAGGGGGGAGGACTGAAGCTTTCTTT.

A few counts support this clonotype. This rearrangement joins TRBV12-3 or TRBV12-4 to TRBJ2-6, with TRBD1 as a possible D gene (5 bases). The CDR3 runs to 17 residues. The V and J ends lost 7 bases and 1 base respectively, with 17 bases between them. The CDR3: CASNRQGVTSGANVLTF. The CDR3 DNA reads TGTGCCAGCAATAGACAAGGGGTAACTTCTGGGGCCAACGTCCTGACTTTC.

This clonotype appeared once. This chain connects TRBV5-1 to TRBJ1-2; the D gene is possibly TRBD1 (5 bases). The CDR3 is 15 residues long. Trimming left V 4 bases short and J 3 bases short, with 16 bases between. Germline CDR1 is SGHRS and CDR2 is YFSETQ. CDR3 sequence (DNA): TGCGCCAGCAGCCCCCTTAGGGGAATGGACTATGGCTACACCTTC. The encoded protein is CASSPLRGMDYGYTF.

This clonotype was detected many times. This sequence joins TRBV25-1 and TRBJ2-3, with no clear D. CDR3 length: 14 residues. In germline, CDR1 is MGHDK, CDR2 SYGVNS. The germline V and J ends were trimmed by 0 bases and 4 bases, with 8 bases remaining between them. CDR3 protein: CASSEYGEADTQYF. The CDR3 bases are TGTGCCAGCAGTGAATATGGCGAGGCAGATACGCAGTATTTT. Looking up the rest from reference TRBV25-1 and TRBJ2-3 gives the full variable domain: EADIYQTPRYLVIGTGKKITLECSQTMGHDKMYWYQQDPGMELHLIHYSYGVNSTEKGDLSSESTVSRIRTEHFPLTLESARPSHTSQYLCASSEYGEADTQYFGPGTRLTVL.

The chain uses TRBV9 and TRBJ2-6, with D unresolved. Germline CDR1 and CDR2: SGDLS and YYNGEE. The germline V and J ends were trimmed by 3 bases and 1 base, with 5 bases remaining between them. CDR3 length: 14 amino acids. CDR3 sequence: CASSAKSGANVLTF. CDR3 DNA: TGTGCCAGCAGCGCCAAGTCTGGGGCCAACGTCCTGACTTTC.

This clonotype was seen a handful of times. The chain couples TRBV12-3 or TRBV12-4 to TRBJ1-2, with D unresolved. The ends were cut back, 6 bases at V and 0 bases at J, with 11 bases in the middle. The length of the CDR3 is 14 residues. CDR3 nucleotide sequence: TGTGCCAGCAGGGACGGCGTAACTAACTATGGCTACACCTTC. This sequence encodes CASRDGVTNYGYTF.

Remarks on this clonotype: The germline gene is not matched at one end of the junction; a read error may be the cause. V usage is TRBV2 and J usage is TRBJ1-4; no firm D call. Germline V gene data show CDR1 as SNHLY and CDR2 as FYNNEI. CDR3 size: 10 residues. CDR3 in amino acids: CACSSRAMFF. CDR3 sequence (DNA): TGTGCCTGCAGTTCCCGGGCGATGTTTTTT. Together with reference TRBV2 and TRBJ1-4, the CDR3 gives the full variable domain: EPEVTQTPSHQVTQMGQEVILRCVPISNHLYFYWYRQILGQKVEFLVSFYNNEISEKSEIFDDQFSVERPDGSNFTLKIRSTKLEDSAMYFCACSSRAMFFGSGTQLSVL.

J is TRBJ1-6 and V is TRBV7-2, with a weak D call TRBD1 (5 bases). CDR3 length: 13 residues. The ends were cut back, 1 base at V and 8 bases at J, with 6 bases in the middle. The germline V gene has CDR1 SGHTA and CDR2 FQGNSA. The CDR3 here is CASSLVGDSPLHF. In nucleotides, the CDR3 is TGTGCCAGCAGCTTAGTAGGGGATTCACCCCTCCACTTT. The full variable domain, with the rest looked up from reference TRBV7-2 and TRBJ1-6, is GAGVSQSPSNKVTEKGKDVELRCDPISGHTALYWYRQSLGQGLEFLIYFQGNSAPDKSGLPSDRFSAERTGGSVSTLTIQRTQQEDSAVYLCASSLVGDSPLHFGNGTRLTVT.

This clonotype appeared a few times. This chain links TRBV7-2 with TRBJ2-2; 8 bases align to TRBD1. The CDR3 loop spans 16 amino acids. Germline V gene sequence: CDR1 SGHTA, CDR2 FQGNSA. V shed 5 bases, J shed 1 base, and the junction held 6 bases outside the gene matches. The CDR3 region has the DNA TGTGCCAGCAGCCCCCGGACAGGGAAGAACACCGGGGAGCTGTTTTTT. It is translated as CASSPRTGKNTGELFF.